This T cell receptor beta chain was identified in a study of blood T cell repertoires in COVID-19 (dated by TCRdb to 2020 to 2022). Background for the entire study: Samples covering the acute and convalescent phases of COVID-19 were provided by collaborators in the United States, Italy and Spain. The material from the prospective study consisted of cDNA or gDNA derived from T cells, B-cell-depleted T cells, or PBMCs. The dataset comprised deeply sampled blood TCRbeta repertoires from subjects exposed to, actively infected with, or recovered from COVID-19. The repertoires were made available in a free public database intended to serve as a resource for research on the immune response to SARS-CoV-2. The samples were drawn from two sources: the first 160 participants of the ongoing ImmuneRACE study, and 1,254 subjects contributed by 6 global collaborators. A de-identified subject ID, COVID-19 status, age in years and sex were almost always included in the sample metadata. Where available, HLA class I and class II types were obtained from metadata supplied by the sample provider rather than from assay-based typing. The investigation overall reported the following: Clinical and demographic metadata were provided uncurated, with the amount varying by source and participant.

With respect to this clone: Its antigen remains unidentified. No base qualities exist here, and no much larger clone lies one base off it.

CDR1 and CDR2 are read off the germline V gene as MNHEY and SVGAGI. V loses 5 bases, J loses 0 bases, and the germline ends lie 10 bases apart. CDR3 length: 14 amino acids, cysteine to phenylalanine. Kept here is only the CDR3 DNA, which spans 42 bases and is read in frame from base 1. TCRbeta CDR3 regions were amplified from genomic DNA by means of the immunoSEQ Assay, a bias-controlled multiplex PCR. The study's own analysis went as follows. The number of nucleated cells in each sample was estimated by amplification of reference gene primers within the assay. Sequence reads were collapsed and filtered to measure the absolute abundance of every unique TCRbeta CDR3 rearrangement. For each sample, productive Simpson clonality was calculated as the square root of Simpson's diversity index over productive rearrangements. The immuneACCESS repertoire file appears here via TCRdb, limited to in-frame rearrangements. These files lack a portion of the clones; in checked studies, under half of the deficit traces to unresolved V genes, and the cause of the others is not known. V and J calls and clone size are those listed in that table; D and trimming were worked out from the DNA. This sample has about 150,000 clones in its table, and 85% to 90% of those were observed once. About an eighth of the sample is held by the ten biggest clonotypes.

One collaborating source in Seattle enrolled patients while the patients were actively infected and followed the patients over time throughout the course of disease. Whole blood was collected in K2EDTA tubes by collaborating institutions according to the institutions' own protocols. Collaborator samples were shipped for TCRbeta analysis as frozen whole blood, isolated PBMCs, or DNA extracted from either sample type. The sequence came from a man between 18 and 35 years old with COVID-19, enrolled during active disease. The sample comprised peripheral blood. The sequence links TRBV6-5 to TRBJ1-2; TRBD1 is a possible D gene, resting on 5 matching bases. DNA sequence: TGTGCCAGCAGTATGACAGCTGCTAACTATGGCTACACCTTC. This codes for CASSMTAANYGYTF.